These T cell receptor beta chains were read from a single sample in a study of T-cell memory formation after mild COVID-19. TCRdb itself ran the 5' RACE reads through MiXCR, one entry per CDR3 protein. There are 350,000 to 500,000 distinct CDR3 sequences in the sample; about 25% occur only once, and about an eighth lies in the top ten. Sequenced: PBMCs or a T cell subset sorted from them (not recorded which). The origin of the receptors is an adult woman who had mild COVID-19 (a few samples of this study predate the infection). Cell type and time point are not known. Both conserved end residues are part of each CDR3. Fields, in order: J gene, CDR3 length, clone size, V gene, D gene, CDR3 protein, CDR3 DNA. D genes are given only for firm matches. Rows may omit the clone size; those that give it use once, few, many or a size class.

TRBJ2-3,15,.,TRBV5-1,.,CASSLVLSSTDTQYF,TGCGCCAGCAGCTTGGTACTCTCCAGCACAGATACGCAGTATTTT
TRBJ2-7,17,.,TRBV7-2,TRBD1,CASSLAGQGRGSYEQYF,TGTGCCAGCAGCTTAGCGGGACAGGGTAGGGGCTCCTACGAGCAGTACTTC
TRBJ1-5,16,.,TRBV18,.,CASSPPGSYSNQPQHF,TGTGCCAGCTCACCACCGGGCTCTTATAGCAATCAGCCCCAGCATTTT
TRBJ1-5,15,few,TRBV6-5,TRBD1,CASSYSQGLDQPQHF,TGTGCCAGCAGTTACTCACAGGGGTTGGATCAGCCCCAGCATTTT
TRBJ2-7,13,few,TRBV20-1,.,CSATDRNSYEQYF,TGCAGTGCTACCGACAGGAACTCCTACGAGCAGTACTTC
TRBJ2-5,13,few,TRBV7-6,.,CASSYLVQETQYF,TGTGCCAGCAGCTATTTGGTACAAGAGACCCAGTACTTC
TRBJ2-2,14,.,TRBV18,.,CASSPWDGTGELFF,TGTGCCAGCTCACCCTGGGACGGCACCGGGGAGCTGTTTTTT
TRBJ2-3,20,few,TRBV4-3,TRBD2,CASSQDPPLGLAGDTDTQYF,TGCGCCAGCAGCCAAGATCCCCCTCTGGGACTAGCGGGAGACACAGATACGCAGTATTTT
TRBJ1-1,13,.,TRBV24-1,.,CATSDPGNTEAFF,TGTGCCACCAGTGATCCAGGTAACACTGAAGCTTTCTTT
TRBJ2-2,17,few,TRBV7-9,TRBD2,CASSFPLAGDLGGELFF,TGTGCCAGCAGCTTCCCGCTAGCGGGAGACTTAGGCGGGGAGCTGTTTTTT
TRBJ2-2,14,.,TRBV30,.,CALYPRGGGGELFF,TGTGCGCTTTATCCCCGGGGAGGTGGCGGGGAGCTGTTTTTT
TRBJ2-3,15,.,TRBV7-2,.,CASSPQHLGTDTQYF,TGTGCCAGCAGCCCACAACATTTGGGCACAGATACGCAGTATTTT
TRBJ2-7,15,.,TRBV6-1,TRBD1,CASSAGQGLLYEQYF,TGTGCCAGCAGTGCAGGACAGGGCCTCCTCTACGAGCAGTACTTC
TRBJ2-3,14,few,TRBV5-4,.,CASSTAIRPNTQYF,TGTGCCAGCAGCACCGCTATACGACCCAATACGCAGTATTTT
TRBJ2-7,15,few,TRBV18,.,CASSPRLGGGGEQYF,TGTGCCAGCTCACCACGGCTCGGGGGAGGAGGCGAGCAGTACTTC
TRBJ2-7,13,few,TRBV7-2,TRBD1,CASSSGTGWKQYF,TGTGCCAGCAGTTCCGGGACAGGGTGGAAGCAGTACTTC
TRBJ2-7,14,.,TRBV5-6,TRBD1,CDSSLGTGIHEQYF,TGTGACAGCAGCTTGGGGACAGGGATCCACGAGCAGTACTTC
TRBJ2-1,14,.,TRBV6-1,TRBD2,CASTLAVDYNEQFF,TGTGCCAGCACACTAGCGGTTGATTACAATGAGCAGTTCTTC
TRBJ1-2,15,.,TRBV14,TRBD1,CASSQAGTGGPGYTF,TGTGCCAGCAGCCAAGCCGGGACAGGTGGACCCGGCTACACCTTC
TRBJ2-3,11,.,TRBV12-3/TRBV12-4,.,CASSPGHTQYF,TGTGCCAGCAGTCCCGGACATACGCAGTATTTT
TRBJ2-1,12,.,TRBV2,.,CASIRDVGEQFF,TGTGCCAGCATCCGGGACGTCGGGGAGCAGTTCTTC
TRBJ1-4,16,.,TRBV6-6,.,CASSYGGGPTNEKLFF,TGTGCCAGCAGTTACGGTGGGGGCCCAACTAATGAAAAACTGTTTTTT
TRBJ2-7,14,.,TRBV5-5,TRBD1,CASSPWTGNSEQYF,TGTGCCAGCAGCCCCTGGACAGGGAACTCCGAGCAGTACTTC